The T cell receptor (beta chain) described here comes from a study of blood T cells in healthy people across ages. A second PCR of 7 to 11 cycles used a sample-barcoded 5' primer and a J-beta primer mix. TCRdb reprocessed the 5' RACE reads via MiXCR and lists one record per CDR3 protein. There are around 1,500,000 distinct CDR3 sequences in the sample; roughly 28% occur only once, and roughly 8% lies in the top ten. This clonotype was observed a handful of times. The sequence came from a woman in her twenties or thirties in good health. Sample: blood.

The CDR3 nucleotides are TGTGCCAGCAGTTACTCGTTGGAGAATGAGCAGTTCTTC. Protein: CASSYSLENEQFF. V usage is TRBV6-6 and J usage is TRBJ2-1, with unresolved D. From germline, CDR1 is MNHNY and CDR2 SVGAGI (reference sequence). The germline V and J ends were trimmed by 0 bases and 7 bases, with 7 bases remaining between them. CDR3 size: 13 residues.